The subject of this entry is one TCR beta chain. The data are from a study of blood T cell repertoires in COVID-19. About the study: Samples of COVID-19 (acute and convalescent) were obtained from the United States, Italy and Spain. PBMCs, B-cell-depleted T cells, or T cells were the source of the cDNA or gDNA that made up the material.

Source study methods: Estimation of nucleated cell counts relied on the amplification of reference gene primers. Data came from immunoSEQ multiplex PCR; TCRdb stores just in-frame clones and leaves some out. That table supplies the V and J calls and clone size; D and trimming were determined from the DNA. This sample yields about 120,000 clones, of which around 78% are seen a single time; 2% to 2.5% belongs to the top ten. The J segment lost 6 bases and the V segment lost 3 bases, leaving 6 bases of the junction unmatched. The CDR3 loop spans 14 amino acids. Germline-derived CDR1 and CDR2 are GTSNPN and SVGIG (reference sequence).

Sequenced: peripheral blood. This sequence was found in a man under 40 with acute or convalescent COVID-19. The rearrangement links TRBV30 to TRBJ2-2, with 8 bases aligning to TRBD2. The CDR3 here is CAWRGLGGAGELFF. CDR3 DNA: TGTGCCTGGAGAGGGCTCGGGGGGGCCGGGGAGCTGTTTTTT.